This record covers a single T cell receptor (beta chain). Its antigen is unknown. The CDR3 sequence is 15 residues long. The germline V gene encodes CDR1 KGHSH and CDR2 LQKENI. Trimming took off 3 bases at V and 7 bases at J, with 18 bases between the two ends. This sample is part of a study of cytomegalovirus exposure and HLA in healthy donors. Whole-study results and caveats: Reports indicate that TCR beta sequences accurately predicted the HLA-A and HLA-B alleles of most subjects. Later analysis suggested most CMV-associated TCR beta chains were HLA-restricted.

The PCR employed 60 Vbeta primers together with 13 Jbeta primers. Here immunoSEQ multiplex PCR was the method, and the copy in TCRdb shows in-frame clones only, minus some. The sample consists of 160,000 or so clones, approximately 77% of them appearing once. Sequencing was performed on PBMCs. The rearrangement joins TRBV18 to TRBJ1-2, with D perhaps TRBD1 (5 bases). This sequence was found in a man between 45 and 60 years old in good health and CMV-seropositive. CDR3 loop: CASSPPGIQGAGYTF. In DNA form, the CDR3 reads TGTGCCAGCTCACCTCCAGGGATCCAGGGTGCTGGCTACACCTTC.